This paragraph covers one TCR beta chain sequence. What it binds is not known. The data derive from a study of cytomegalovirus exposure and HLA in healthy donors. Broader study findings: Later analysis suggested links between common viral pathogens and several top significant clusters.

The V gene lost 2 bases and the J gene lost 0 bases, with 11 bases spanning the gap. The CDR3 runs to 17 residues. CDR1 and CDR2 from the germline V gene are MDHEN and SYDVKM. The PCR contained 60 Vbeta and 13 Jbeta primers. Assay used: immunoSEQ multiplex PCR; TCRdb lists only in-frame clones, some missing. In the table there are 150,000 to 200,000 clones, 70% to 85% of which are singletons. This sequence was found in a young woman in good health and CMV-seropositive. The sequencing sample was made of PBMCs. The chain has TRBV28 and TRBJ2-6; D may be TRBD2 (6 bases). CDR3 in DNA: TGTGCCAGCAGTTTAAGAACCGGGAGCTCTGGGGCCAACGTCCTGACTTTC. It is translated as CASSLRTGSSGANVLTF.